The text below deals with one TCR beta chain. The CDR3 has 13 amino acids. Germline CDR1 MDHEN, CDR2 SYDVKM. The ends were cut back, 1 base at V and 5 bases at J, with 5 bases in the middle. TCRdb's copy holds only in-frame clones and misses some; the assay was immunoSEQ multiplex PCR. The sample carries under 140,000 clones, roughly four fifths recorded once. These data come from a study of T cell responses to AZD1222 COVID-19 vaccine. Sequencing used peripheral blood, obtained on day 0 of AZD1222 vaccination. The sequence was collected from an adult in good health. The J gene is TRBJ1-4, the V gene TRBV28, with unresolved D. CDR3 in DNA: TGTGCCAGCAGTTTATATTCAAATGAAAAACTGTTTTTT. This sequence encodes CASSLYSNEKLFF.